These 10 T cell receptor beta chains share one sample of origin, sequenced in a study of Ad26.COV2.S vaccination and SARS-CoV-2 variants (dated by TCRdb to about 2021). Receptor amplification or capture employed the immunoSEQ multiplex PCR assay. TCRdb mirrors the immuneACCESS table, restricted to in-frame sequences. Some clones are absent from its copies; in checked studies, under half trace to an unresolved V gene, and the reason for the others is unknown. The sample contains approximately 410,000 clones, roughly 90% of them found a single time. Clones ranked in the top ten supply roughly 1.7% of the sample. The intended sense of this specimen's treatment or condition label: around 19 received Ad26.COV2.S at low or high dose, single or two shots; about 5 received placebo; per-sample allocation not given. For vaccine and placebo recipients, repertoires were sequenced using samples collected on day 63 after the first injection.

Source: peripheral blood, taken in a trial of Ad26.COV2.S vaccine versus placebo. The receptors come from a person aged 18-60 years who received the Ad26.COV2.S COVID-19 vaccine or a placebo.

This rearrangement joins TRBV7-9 to TRBJ1-1; D not certain. This CDR3 has 15 residues. V gave up 1 base and J gave up 3 bases, with 12 bases separating them. The V gene's germline CDR1 is SEHNR and CDR2 FQNEAQ (reference sequence). CDR3 residues: CASSLGGYKYTEAFF. CDR3 nucleotide sequence: TGTGCCAGCAGCTTAGGAGGATACAAATACACTGAAGCTTTCTTT.

The gene calls are TRBV5-8 and TRBJ1-5; D gene unclear. The length of the CDR3 is 11 residues. V was trimmed by 1 base and J by 6 bases, leaving 2 bases between them. Germline CDR1 is SGHTS and CDR2 is YDEGEE. CDR3 in amino acids: CASSLSQPQHF. CDR3 sequence (DNA): TGTGCCAGCAGCTTGTCTCAGCCCCAGCATTTT.

This clone was seen a single time. At one boundary the junction diverges from the germline segment, which might be a read error. The gene calls are TRBV10-3 and TRBJ2-1; perhaps TRBD1 as D (6 bases). There are 16 residues in the CDR3. CDR1 is ENHRY and CDR2 is SYGVKD in the germline V gene. This CDR3 is CAIRLGGGGGYNEQFF. DNA of the CDR3: TGCGCCATCAGATTGGGCGGTGGGGGCGGCTACAATGAGCAGTTCTTC.

V gene TRBV5-1 combines with J gene TRBJ1-3; D not resolved. The germline V gene has CDR1 SGHRS and CDR2 YFSETQ. CDR3 length: 17 residues. V was trimmed by 0 bases and J by 0 bases, leaving 13 bases between them. The CDR3 protein is CASSLVPLGHSGNTIYF. In DNA form, the CDR3 reads TGCGCCAGCAGCTTGGTGCCCCTGGGTCACTCTGGAAACACCATATATTTT.

This clone was counted only a few times. This chain joins TRBV4-3 and TRBJ2-7, with 10 bases matching TRBD1. Germline V lookup: CDR1 LGHNA, CDR2 YSLEER. CDR3 length equals 15 residues. Trimming took 0 bases from V and 3 from J; bases not matched to a gene: 2. The CDR3 DNA is TGCGCCAGCAGCCAAGATAGGACAGGGGGCTACGAGCAGTACTTC. Protein: CASSQDRTGGYEQYF.

The V and J genes are TRBV30 and TRBJ2-1, with TRBD2 matching over 14 bases. CDR3 length: 16 residues. From germline, CDR1 is GTSNPN and CDR2 SVGIG (reference sequence). The V segment lost 3 bases and the J segment 6 bases; nucleotides outside the gene matches: 7. CDR3 sequence: CAWRGLAGGLGNEQFF. In DNA form, the CDR3 reads TGTGCCTGGAGAGGACTAGCGGGGGGCCTGGGCAATGAGCAGTTCTTC.

The chain is built from TRBV28 and TRBJ1-5; D is perhaps TRBD1 (5 bases). This CDR3 has 14 residues. In germline, CDR1 is MDHEN, CDR2 SYDVKM. V was pared by 5 bases and J by 6 bases, with 14 bases between. The CDR3 spells CASSPNWGFQPQHF. As DNA, the CDR3 is TGTGCCAGCAGTCCGAATTGGGGGTTTCAGCCCCAGCATTTT. Drawing the rest from reference TRBV28 and TRBJ1-5, the complete variable domain is DVKVTQSSRYLVKRTGEKVFLECVQDMDHENMFWYRQDPGLGLRLIYFSYDVKMKEKGDIPEGYSVSREKKERFSLILESASTNQTSMYLCASSPNWGFQPQHFGDGTRLSIL.

The chain employs TRBV7-2 and TRBJ1-4; D unclear. The CDR3 has 15 residues. Trimming pared 5 bases from V and 6 bases from J, leaving 16 bases between. Per the germline V gene, CDR1 is SGHTA and CDR2 is FQGNSA. The CDR3 sequence is CASSPLLEGHEKLFF. DNA of the CDR3: TGTGCCAGCAGCCCCCTATTAGAGGGCCATGAAAAACTGTTTTTT.

V usage is TRBV3-1 (or the pseudogene TRBV3-2) and J usage is TRBJ2-3; TRBD1 aligns across 10 bases. The V gene end was trimmed by 3 bases and the J gene end by 2 bases; junction bases not matched to a gene: 5. Germline lookup yields CDR1 LGHDT and CDR2 YNNKEL (reference sequence). The CDR3 runs 16 residues. The CDR3 DNA reads as TGTGCCAGCAGCCAGACAGGGGGCTTGATCACAGATACGCAGTATTTT. It codes for CASSQTGGLITDTQYF.

This clone was observed a single time. The chain uses TRBV5-1 and TRBJ2-1; possibly TRBD2 for D (5 bases). The V gene lost 0 bases and the J gene lost 5 bases, with 15 bases spanning the gap. The length of the CDR3 is 16 residues. Germline V gene lookup returns CDR1 SGHRS and CDR2 YFSETQ. In DNA form, the CDR3 reads TGCGCCAGCAGCTTGGCCCTTTTAGAGGGTCACAATGAGCAGTTCTTC. Translating gives CASSLALLEGHNEQFF.